This T cell receptor beta chain was retrieved from a study of blood T cells in healthy people across ages. The CDR3 loop spans 15 amino acids. Germline V CDR1 and CDR2: SGDLS, YYNGEE. V lost 3 bases and J 5 bases, leaving 17 bases between the germline ends. The use of a sample-barcoded 5' primer and a J-beta primer mix characterized a second PCR of about 7 to 12 cycles. One entry per CDR3 protein, called by TCRdb with MiXCR from the 5' RACE reads. The sample has some 800,000 distinct CDR3 sequences; around 25% are singletons. Peripheral blood samples of approximately 10 milliliters were drawn from each donor. This clonotype was found once. This sample also belongs to another study, concerning T cells of mothers and their children.

This receptor was taken from a boy younger than 18 in good health. V gene TRBV9 combines with J gene TRBJ1-1, with a weak D call TRBD1 (6 bases). Sequenced: blood. For the CDR3, the DNA is TGTGCCAGCAGCGCGGGGCGGTCGACAGGTACTGAAGCTTTCTTT. Its protein product is CASSAGRSTGTEAFF.